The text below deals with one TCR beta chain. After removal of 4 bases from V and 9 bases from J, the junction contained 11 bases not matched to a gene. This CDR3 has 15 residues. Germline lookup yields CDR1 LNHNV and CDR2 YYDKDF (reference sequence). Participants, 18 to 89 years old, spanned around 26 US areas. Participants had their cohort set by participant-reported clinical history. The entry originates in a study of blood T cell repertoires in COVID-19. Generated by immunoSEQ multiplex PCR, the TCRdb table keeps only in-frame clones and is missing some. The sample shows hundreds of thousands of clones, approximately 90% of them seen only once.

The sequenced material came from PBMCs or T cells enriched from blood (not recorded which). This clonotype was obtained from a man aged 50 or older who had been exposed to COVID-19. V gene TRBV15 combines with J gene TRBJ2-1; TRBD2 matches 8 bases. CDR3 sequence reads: CATSIGAGGIPEQFF. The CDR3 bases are TGTGCCACCAGCATCGGGGCGGGAGGAATCCCTGAGCAGTTCTTC.